These 21 T cell receptor beta chains were all obtained from the same sample, sequenced in a study of blood T cell repertoires in COVID-19. Libraries were prepared by immunoSEQ multiplex PCR; TCRdb keeps only in-frame clonotypes and omits some of them. This sample has 180,000 or so clones, with 86% found just once. The sample taken for sequencing was PBMCs or T cells enriched from blood (not recorded which). Source of these receptors: a woman aged 25 to 39 who had recovered from COVID-19.

The table lists this clone with a count of one. The chain joins TRBV10-3 to TRBJ2-3, with 8 bases lining up with TRBD2. The trim removed 0 bases at V and 2 bases at J, leaving 4 bases unmatched. There are 16 residues in the CDR3. Germline-derived CDR1 and CDR2 are ENHRY and SYGVKD. CDR3 loop: CAISESAGVSTDTQYF. The DNA of the CDR3 is TGTGCCATCAGTGAGTCAGCGGGAGTGTCCACAGATACGCAGTATTTT.

The chain couples TRBV29-1 to TRBJ2-1; D perhaps matches TRBD1 (5 bases). CDR3 length: 17 residues. Germline lookup yields CDR1 SQVTM and CDR2 ANQGSEA. V was cut by 6 bases and J by 3 bases, with 24 bases left in between. The CDR3: CSVLPTAWGEIYNEQFF. CDR3 coding DNA: TGCAGCGTGCTCCCGACAGCTTGGGGTGAAATCTACAATGAGCAGTTCTTC.

The genes are TRBV28 and TRBJ1-5, with 9 bases aligning to TRBD1. This CDR3 has 14 residues. The germline V gene encodes CDR1 MDHEN and CDR2 SYDVKM. Losses at the gene ends were 3 bases for V and 9 bases for J; bases not matched to a gene: 6. The DNA for the CDR3 is TGTGCCAGCAGTTTCCGACAGGGACAGGGGCCCCAGCATTTT. It specifies CASSFRQGQGPQHF. Supplemented by reference TRBV28 and TRBJ1-5, the full variable domain reads DVKVTQSSRYLVKRTGEKVFLECVQDMDHENMFWYRQDPGLGLRLIYFSYDVKMKEKGDIPEGYSVSREKKERFSLILESASTNQTSMYLCASSFRQGQGPQHFGDGTRLSIL.

The V call is TRBV7-2, the J call TRBJ1-5; 7 bases map to TRBD1. This CDR3 has 13 amino acids. The trim removed 5 bases at V and 4 bases at J, leaving 2 bases unmatched. Germline V CDR1 and CDR2: SGHTA, FQGNSA. CDR3 amino acids: CASSEQGNQPQHF. In DNA form, the CDR3 reads TGTGCCAGCAGCGAACAGGGGAATCAGCCCCAGCATTTT.

This clone was observed a few times. The sample holds other DNA sequences that translate to the same CDR3. The chain combines TRBV14 with TRBJ1-2; 8 nucleotides agree with TRBD1. This CDR3 has 13 residues. In germline, CDR1 is SGHDN, CDR2 FVKESK. The V gene end was trimmed by 3 bases and the J gene end by 4 bases; junction bases not matched to a gene: 1. The CDR3 sequence is CASSQDRVYGYTF. The CDR3 DNA follows: TGTGCCAGCAGCCAGGACAGGGTCTATGGCTACACCTTC.

This chain uses TRBV10-2 with TRBJ2-1, with D possibly matching TRBD2 (6 bases). CDR1 WSHSY and CDR2 SAAADI come from the germline V gene. The V and J ends lost 10 bases and 7 bases respectively, with 20 bases between them. The CDR3 has 14 amino acids. Written as DNA, the CDR3 is TGCGCCACCCAATTGGCGGGAAGGGGTAATGAGCAGTTCTTC. Residues: CATQLAGRGNEQFF.

There are a few counts of this clone. The genes are TRBV6-5 and TRBJ1-1; tentative D call: TRBD1 (5 bases). V was pared by 3 bases and J by 2 bases, with 10 bases between. The length of the CDR3 is 14 residues. The germline V gene has CDR1 MNHEY and CDR2 SVGAGI. CDR3 sequence (DNA): TGTGCCAGCAGTTATGACAGAGAAAACACTGAAGCTTTCTTT. Its protein is CASSYDRENTEAFF.

V usage is TRBV6-5 and J usage is TRBJ1-1; possibly TRBD1 for D (5 bases). Germline CDR1 MNHEY, CDR2 SVGAGI. V lost 6 bases and J 8 bases, leaving 19 bases between the germline ends. The CDR3 is made up of 14 amino acids. CDR3 DNA: TGTGCCAGCAGGACCGAGACAGAATCGGCCGAAGCTTTCTTT. This translates into CASRTETESAEAFF.

The chain has TRBV7-9 and TRBJ1-3; D call uncertain. Germline V gene lookup returns CDR1 SEHNR and CDR2 FQNEAQ (reference sequence). With 5 bases removed from V and 1 base from J, the gap between germline ends came to 12 bases. The CDR3 sequence is 15 residues long. The CDR3 sequence: CASSSLDWSGNTIYF. As DNA, the CDR3 is TGTGCCAGCAGCAGCCTCGATTGGTCTGGAAACACCATATATTTT.

The chain employs TRBV28 and TRBJ2-1; 10 nucleotides match TRBD2. The V segment lost 7 bases and the J segment 6 bases; nucleotides outside the gene matches: 12. This CDR3 has 16 amino acids. Germline CDR1 MDHEN, CDR2 SYDVKM. The CDR3 protein is CASTIRSGRVFNEQFF. CDR3 nucleotides: TGTGCCAGCACTATTCGAAGCGGGAGGGTATTCAATGAGCAGTTCTTC.

The chain joins TRBV28 to TRBJ2-7; maybe TRBD1 (8 bases). Trimming cost V 5 bases and J 2 bases, with 16 bases left between them. The CDR3 is 15 amino acids. CDR1 is MDHEN, CDR2 SYDVKM, per germline. The DNA for the CDR3 is TGTGCCAGCAGTCCCACAGGGGGGGGTACCTACGAGCAGTACTTC. It yields the protein CASSPTGGGTYEQYF. The whole variable domain, remainder taken from reference TRBV28 and TRBJ2-7, is DVKVTQSSRYLVKRTGEKVFLECVQDMDHENMFWYRQDPGLGLRLIYFSYDVKMKEKGDIPEGYSVSREKKERFSLILESASTNQTSMYLCASSPTGGGTYEQYFGPGTRLTVT.

This clone was seen only a few times. The CDR3 DNA follows: TGTGCCTCACGTTTAGCATCAGAGAACACCGGGGAGCTGTTTTTT. Its protein is CASRLASENTGELFF. V and J are TRBV2 and TRBJ2-2; no clear D. The CDR3 has 15 residues. Deletions cut 11 bases from V and 1 base from J, with 17 bases between. Germline V lookup: CDR1 SNHLY, CDR2 FYNNEI.

The chain employs TRBV11-2 and TRBJ2-7; 8 nucleotides line up with TRBD2. Trimming cost V 1 base and J 4 bases; bases outside gene matches: 3. The CDR3 loop spans 14 amino acids. Germline V gene lookup returns CDR1 SGHAT and CDR2 FQNNGV. In nucleotides, the CDR3 is TGTGCCAGCAGCTTAGTGCCTAGCGGGTACGAGCAGTACTTC. Its protein product is CASSLVPSGYEQYF. Looking up the rest from reference TRBV11-2 and TRBJ2-7 gives the full variable domain: EAGVAQSPRYKIIEKRQSVAFWCNPISGHATLYWYQQILGQGPKLLIQFQNNGVVDDSQLPKDRFSAERLKGVDSTLKIQPAKLEDSAVYLCASSLVPSGYEQYFGPGTRLTVT.

Here the CDR3 reads CASSFSGQGGEKLFF. In DNA, the CDR3 is TGTGCCAGCAGCTTCTCCGGGCAGGGGGGCGAAAAACTGTTTTTT. The genes are TRBV7-9 and TRBJ1-4; 7 bases match TRBD1. V was clipped by 3 bases and J by 8 bases; unmatched bases: 9. Germline V gene lookup returns CDR1 SEHNR and CDR2 FQNEAQ (reference sequence). The CDR3 contains 15 residues.

This chain connects TRBV6-2 or TRBV6-3 to TRBJ1-5; 9 bases agree with TRBD1. V lost 0 bases and J lost 3; bases outside the gene matches: 6. CDR3 length equals 17 residues. CDR1 is MNHEY, CDR2 SVGEGT, per germline. This CDR3 is CASSYSRDRALNQPQHF. The CDR3 DNA reads TGTGCCAGCAGTTACTCCCGGGACAGGGCCCTCAATCAGCCCCAGCATTTT.

The gene calls are TRBV19 and TRBJ2-7; 8 bases agree with TRBD2. Germline CDR1 is LNHDA and CDR2 is SQIVND (reference sequence). The V segment lost 1 base and the J segment 0 bases; nucleotides outside the gene matches: 8. This CDR3 has 17 amino acids. CDR3 loop: CASSIGEASGHSYEQYF. CDR3 DNA sequence: TGTGCCAGTAGTATAGGTGAAGCTAGCGGGCACTCCTACGAGCAGTACTTC.

The chain carries TRBV4-1 and TRBJ2-2, with 12 positions matching TRBD2. V lost 4 bases and J lost 5; bases outside the gene matches: 2. The CDR3 is 15 amino acids. Germline V CDR1 and CDR2: MGHRA, YSYEKL. The CDR3 DNA reads TGCGCCAGCAGCCTAACTAGCGGGAGGACCGGGGAGCTGTTTTTT. Translation: CASSLTSGRTGELFF.

The rearrangement joins TRBV19 to TRBJ2-7, with 10 bases that match TRBD2. This CDR3 has 15 residues. Germline-derived CDR1 and CDR2 are LNHDA and SQIVND (reference sequence). J gave up 3 bases and V 5 bases, and 7 bases lay outside the gene matches. The CDR3 is CASSQGLASNYEQYF. CDR3 DNA: TGTGCCAGTAGTCAGGGACTAGCGTCTAACTACGAGCAGTACTTC.

V and J are TRBV10-3 and TRBJ2-7; 9 nucleotides agree with TRBD2. Germline V lookup: CDR1 ENHRY, CDR2 SYGVKD. With V trimmed by 10 bases and J by 4 bases, 11 bases remained unmatched. This CDR3 has 14 amino acids. The CDR3 DNA is TGTGCCACCTTGGAGGGTAGCGGGAGATACGAGCAGTACTTC. It yields the protein CATLEGSGRYEQYF.

CDR3 coding DNA: TGTGCCAGCTCACCGGCTAGGGGGAACACCGGGGAGCTGTTTTTT. Translation: CASSPARGNTGELFF. This chain joins TRBV18 and TRBJ2-2; D may be TRBD1 (5 bases). Germline assignment: CDR1 KGHSH and CDR2 LQKENI. Between the trimmed V and J ends, which lost 3 bases and 1 base, there was a span of 9 bases. The CDR3 runs to 15 residues.

The chain links TRBV7-3 to TRBJ2-7; D is perhaps TRBD1 (6 bases). The V and J ends lost 1 base and 3 bases respectively, with 16 bases between them. The CDR3 spans 16 residues. From germline, CDR1 is SGHTA and CDR2 FQGTGA. CDR3 amino acids: CASSLNVGHGVYEQYF. The CDR3 coding sequence is TGTGCCAGCAGCTTAAACGTGGGACACGGAGTCTACGAGCAGTACTTC. The variable domain in full, with the rest retrieved from reference TRBV7-3 and TRBJ2-7, is GAGVSQTPSNKVTEKGKYVELRCDPISGHTALYWYRQSLGQGPEFLIYFQGTGAADDSGLPNDRFFAVRPEGSVSTLKIQRTERGDSAVYLCASSLNVGHGVYEQYFGPGTRLTVT.